One and the same sample provided the 9 T cell receptor beta chains below, sequenced in a study of vaccination effects on CD4 cells after COVID-19 (dated by TCRdb to between 2022 and 2023). The antigens of these receptors remain unknown. The library was produced with the immunoSEQ multiplex PCR assay. The source is immuneACCESS, and TCRdb retained only in-frame sequences with V and J called. Part of the clones is not carried over; for the studies checked, unresolved V genes explain less than half of this, and the remainder is unexplained. The sample profile shows over 7,500 clones; about 70% of them were found once. Of the sample, roughly 13% is held by the ten largest clones. In the ViraFEST assay, PBMC were stimulated with viral peptide pools, and antigen-specific CD4+ T cell clonotypes were then identified by expansion using TCR sequencing. After more than 9 days of culture, CD4+ T cells were isolated with the EasySep CD4+ T cell isolation kit.

The sequencing used CD4+ T cells from PBMCs cultured with HCoV-229E spike peptides, collected before COVID-19 vaccination. The cell subset or site tag for this specimen amounts to: HCoV-229E spike overlapping peptide pool stimulation. These receptors came from a human donor who received a COVID-19 vaccine.

The chain employs TRBV12-3 or TRBV12-4 and TRBJ1-2; no definite D call. CDR3 length: 13 residues. V lost 8 bases and J 4 bases, leaving 14 bases between the germline ends. This CDR3 is CASGRAGGYGYTF. CDR3 sequence (DNA): TGTGCCAGCGGGAGGGCTGGAGGCTATGGCTACACCTTC.

The chain carries TRBV29-1 and TRBJ2-1, with D uncertain. In germline, CDR1 is SQVTM, CDR2 ANQGSEA. The CDR3 has 15 amino acids. V gave up 6 bases and J gave up 9 bases, with 24 bases separating them. CDR3 sequence reads: CSVPPPLISTGEQFF. The CDR3 DNA reads TGCAGCGTACCCCCCCCGTTAATCTCCACGGGTGAGCAGTTCTTC.

CDR3 coding DNA: TGTGCCAGCAGCCCGGGTAGACTAGTGAACACCGGGGAGCTGTTTTTT. Translated: CASSPGRLVNTGELFF. The chain links TRBV7-7 to TRBJ2-2; possibly TRBD2 for D (6 bases). The CDR3 has 16 residues. Trimming took 5 bases from V and 1 from J, leaving 14 bases between them. The germline V gene has CDR1 SSHAT and CDR2 FNYEAQ (reference sequence). The whole variable domain, filled in from reference TRBV7-7 and TRBJ2-2, reads GAGVSQSPRYKVTKRGQDVTLRCDPISSHATLYWYQQALGQGPEFLTYFNYEAQPDKSGLPSDRFSAERPEGSISTLTIQRTEQRDSAMYRCASSPGRLVNTGELFFGEGSRLTVL.

The V call is TRBV5-1, the J call TRBJ2-4; D might be TRBD2 (5 bases). CDR1 is SGHRS, CDR2 YFSETQ, per germline. The ends were cut back, 1 base at V and 7 bases at J, with 15 bases in the middle. This CDR3 spans 15 amino acids. The CDR3, as DNA: TGCGCCAGCAGCTTGTCGCCGAGGACGGGGAACATTCAGTACTTC. It codes for CASSLSPRTGNIQYF.

There are a few counts of this clone. This sequence joins TRBV11-2 and TRBJ2-7; TRBD2 matches at 9 bases. The length of the CDR3 is 16 residues. With 7 bases clipped from V and 0 bases from J, the junction kept 10 bases outside the gene matches. Per the germline V gene, CDR1 is SGHAT and CDR2 is FQNNGV. CDR3 amino acids: CASTLSLLAGSYEQYF. CDR3 DNA: TGTGCCAGCACCCTCTCCTTACTAGCGGGCTCCTACGAGCAGTACTTC.

V is TRBV7-9 and J is TRBJ2-5, with a weak D call TRBD2 (6 bases). Trimming took off 3 bases at V and 2 bases at J, with 13 bases between the two ends. This CDR3 contains 15 residues. In germline, CDR1 is SEHNR, CDR2 FQNEAQ (reference sequence). DNA for the CDR3: TGTGCCAGCAGCTTCCCCCTTCGGGGGCAAGAGACCCAGTACTTC. Protein: CASSFPLRGQETQYF.

This clone has only a few counts. The J gene is TRBJ1-5, the V gene TRBV19; a weak D match, TRBD1 (5 bases). The V end was cut by 4 bases, the J end by 0 bases, with 13 bases between. This CDR3 has 16 residues. CDR1 is LNHDA, CDR2 SQIVND, per germline (reference sequence). The DNA of the CDR3 is TGTGCCAGTAGTAGCCTTCAGAGGGGTAGCAATCAGCCCCAGCATTTT. It is translated as CASSSLQRGSNQPQHF. The entire variable domain, with the rest obtained from reference TRBV19 and TRBJ1-5, is as follows: DGGITQSPKYLFRKEGQNVTLSCEQNLNHDAMYWYRQDPGQGLRLIYYSQIVNDFQKGDIAEGYSVSREKKESFPLTVTSAQKNPTAFYLCASSSLQRGSNQPQHFGDGTRLSIL.

The chain has TRBV7-6 and TRBJ2-5; D unresolved. Germline CDR1 is SGHVS and CDR2 is FNYEAQ. This CDR3 comprises 15 residues. V dropped 6 bases and J dropped 9 bases, with 23 bases sitting between them. CDR3 DNA: TGTGCCAGCAGGCAACTTCGCGGCCAGTTTTTGGCCCAGTACTTC. As protein: CASRQLRGQFLAQYF.

The J gene is TRBJ2-7, the V gene TRBV5-1; 7 bases align to TRBD2. V lost 2 bases to trimming and J lost 5 bases; unmatched junction nucleotides: 10. Germline CDR1 is SGHRS and CDR2 is YFSETQ. The CDR3 is 15 amino acids. CDR3: CASSFRTGGSNEQYF. DNA of the CDR3: TGCGCCAGCAGCTTTAGGACGGGAGGTAGCAACGAGCAGTACTTC.